This T cell receptor (beta chain) originates from a study of T cells expressing NK-cell markers. The CDR3 length is 15 residues. Germline CDR1 reads DFQATT; CDR2 reads SNEGSKA (reference sequence). After re-calling the 5' RACE reads, TCRdb lists one entry per CDR3 protein, DNA absent. This sample carries several thousand distinct CDR3 sequences, with over 9.5% going to the ten biggest clones. The study's findings and limits: HCMV specificity was not established for the expanded NKG2C+ T cell clones.

This clonotype shows up as medium-sized by frequency. Its antigen remains unknown. This receptor was taken from a man aged 18 to 29 in good health. The sample taken for sequencing was blood T cells: a sorted CD56 or NKG2C T cell subset, CD4+ or CD8+ T cells, or bulk PBMC T cells (not recorded which). The rearrangement joins TRBV20-1 to TRBJ2-3; TCRdb's D gene call, TRBD1, goes unchecked for lack of DNA. The CDR3 spells CSARDPWGYTDTQYF.